The clone carrying this TCR beta chain was detected only a few times. The antigen remains unidentified. In the PCR, 60 Vbeta and 13 Jbeta primers were used. Assay: immunoSEQ multiplex PCR; the TCRdb copy retains only in-frame clones and omits some. The sample has some 170,000 clones; 9.5% are singletons. This sample stems from a study of cytomegalovirus exposure and HLA in healthy donors. Study in general: Counted in an early data release were 85 million or so unique TCRs from HLA-typed donors.

Regarding the study as a whole: There were reportedly fewer N-insertions in an Asian-associated ancestry cluster than the roughly 670-donor mean, in a later analysis.

The CDR3 covers 15 residues. V lost 3 bases and J lost 7; bases outside the gene matches: 8. Germline V CDR1 and CDR2: KGHSH, LQKENI. The sequencing sample was made of PBMCs. This receptor was taken from a woman between 25 and 40 years old in good health and CMV-seropositive. V is TRBV18 and J is TRBJ2-1; the match to TRBD1 covers 8 bases. The CDR3 sequence is CASSPGTGLRNEQFF. CDR3 sequence (DNA): TGTGCCAGCTCACCCGGGACAGGACTCCGAAATGAGCAGTTCTTC. Full variable domain (missing parts from reference TRBV18 and TRBJ2-1): NAGVMQNPRHLVRRRGQEARLRCSPMKGHSHVYWYRQLPEEGLKFMVYLQKENIIDESGMPKERFSAEFPKEGPSILRIQQVVRGDSAAYFCASSPGTGLRNEQFFGPGTRLTVL.